Below, one T cell receptor (beta chain) is given with its context. CDR3 length equals 14 residues. The ends lost 4 bases at V and 4 bases at J; junction bases unmatched: 2. TCRdb ran MiXCR on the reads and lists one entry per CDR3 protein. The sample has about 240,000 distinct CDR3 sequences; approximately 6.7% are singletons. The sample comes from a study of T cell repertoires in cytomegalovirus infection. The sequenced sample was PBMCs. The chain recombines TRBV12-3 or TRBV12-4 with TRBJ1-5, with 9 bases matching TRBD1. This receptor was obtained from a human donor in good health (CMV status not recorded). Some clones in this sample may be carry-over from other donors' samples. CDR3 sequence: CASSSQGANQPQHF. The DNA of the CDR3 is TGTGCCAGCAGTTCACAGGGGGCTAATCAGCCCCAGCATTTT.